Listed below are T cell receptor beta chains from one sample, sequenced in a study of blood T cell repertoires in COVID-19. Clones were sequenced by immunoSEQ multiplex PCR, and TCRdb holds only the in-frame ones, with some missing. The sample carries over 60,000 clones, about 80% recorded once. What was sequenced was peripheral blood. All receptors derive from a woman at least 80 years old with acute or convalescent COVID-19. CDR3s include the opening cysteine and the closing phenylalanine or tryptophan. Each record gives: clone size, J gene, V gene, D gene, CDR3 DNA, CDR3 protein. A D gene is named only where the DNA matches it firmly. Only some rows state a clone size, as once, few, many or a class for expanded clones.

clone size: once; J gene: TRBJ1-2; V gene: TRBV2; D gene: TRBD1; CDR3 DNA: TGTGCCAGCAGTGGGGGACAGAGCTATGGCTACACCTTC; CDR3 protein: CASSGGQSYGYTF
clone size: .; J gene: TRBJ2-1; V gene: TRBV6-5; D gene: .; CDR3 DNA: TGTGCCAGCACGGCGGGCCCTTCCTACAATGAGCAGTTCTTC; CDR3 protein: CASTAGPSYNEQFF
clone size: few; J gene: TRBJ2-7; V gene: TRBV5-1; D gene: .; CDR3 DNA: TGCGCCAGCAGCGTGACAGGATCCCGCTCCTACGAGCAGTACTTC; CDR3 protein: CASSVTGSRSYEQYF
clone size: .; J gene: TRBJ1-5; V gene: TRBV6-5; D gene: .; CDR3 DNA: TGTGCCAGCAGTCGTTATAGCAATCAGCCCCAGCATTTT; CDR3 protein: CASSRYSNQPQHF
clone size: .; J gene: TRBJ1-2; V gene: TRBV5-1; D gene: .; CDR3 DNA: TGCGCCAGCAGCCCATCAGGGCCAGGTGGCTACACCTTC; CDR3 protein: CASSPSGPGGYTF
clone size: .; J gene: TRBJ2-2; V gene: TRBV11-2; D gene: .; CDR3 DNA: TGTGCCAGCAGCTTGCAGGCCTCCACCGGGGAGCTGTTTTTT; CDR3 protein: CASSLQASTGELFF
clone size: few; J gene: TRBJ2-1; V gene: TRBV28; D gene: TRBD2; CDR3 DNA: TGTGCCAGCAGCCCTAGCGGGAGCTCCCCCTACAATGAGCAGTTCTTC; CDR3 protein: CASSPSGSSPYNEQFF
clone size: once; J gene: TRBJ2-2; V gene: TRBV25-1; D gene: .; CDR3 DNA: TGTGCCAGCAGGGATAACAGGCCCTCCGGGGAGCTGTTTTTT; CDR3 protein: CASRDNRPSGELFF
clone size: .; J gene: TRBJ2-7; V gene: TRBV4-1; D gene: .; CDR3 DNA: TGCGCCAGCAGCCCCCAGGGAGCGGGTATCCACATGGCCTACGAGCAGTACTTC; CDR3 protein: CASSPQGAGIHMAYEQYF
clone size: .; J gene: TRBJ2-3; V gene: TRBV11-3; D gene: TRBD1; CDR3 DNA: TGTGCCAGCAGCTTCGGCCGGACAGGGACCACAGATACGCAGTATTTT; CDR3 protein: CASSFGRTGTTDTQYF
clone size: .; J gene: TRBJ1-4; V gene: TRBV28; D gene: .; CDR3 DNA: TGTGCCAGGGGTTCGAGCGAGAAACTGTTTTTT; CDR3 protein: CARGSSEKLFF
clone size: .; J gene: TRBJ2-1; V gene: TRBV6-5; D gene: .; CDR3 DNA: TGTGCCAGCAGCACCGACAGGGTTACGCGGGATAAGCAGTTCTTC; CDR3 protein: CASSTDRVTRDKQFF
clone size: .; J gene: TRBJ2-7; V gene: TRBV7-9; D gene: TRBD1; CDR3 DNA: TGTGCCAGCAGCTGGGGGACAGGGGCTGGCGAGCAGTACTTC; CDR3 protein: CASSWGTGAGEQYF
clone size: .; J gene: TRBJ2-1; V gene: TRBV24-1; D gene: TRBD2; CDR3 DNA: TGTGCCACCAGTGTTCCTGCGCCGGCTAGCGGGAGGATAGCTGAGCAGTTCTTC; CDR3 protein: CATSVPAPASGRIAEQFF
clone size: .; J gene: TRBJ2-5; V gene: TRBV7-3; D gene: TRBD2; CDR3 DNA: TGTGCCAGCAGCTTAACGTCCCGCGGGAGATTAAAGACCCAGTACTTC; CDR3 protein: CASSLTSRGRLKTQYF
clone size: .; J gene: TRBJ1-2; V gene: TRBV28; D gene: .; CDR3 DNA: TGTGCCACCCGCCCCCGGCGGGTCTATGGCTACACCTTC; CDR3 protein: CATRPRRVYGYTF
clone size: .; J gene: TRBJ2-7; V gene: TRBV3-1/TRBV3-2; D gene: TRBD1; CDR3 DNA: TGTGCCAGCAGCCAAGGCCCCCCAGGGGGTTACGAGCAGTACTTC; CDR3 protein: CASSQGPPGGYEQYF
clone size: .; J gene: TRBJ1-1; V gene: TRBV11-2; D gene: TRBD1; CDR3 DNA: TGTGCCAGCAGCCTCATCCGACAGGGGGGACCTAACACTGAAGCTTTCTTT; CDR3 protein: CASSLIRQGGPNTEAFF
clone size: .; J gene: TRBJ2-7; V gene: TRBV27; D gene: TRBD1; CDR3 DNA: TGTGCCAGCTCGGGACAGAACTCCTACGAGCAGTACTTC; CDR3 protein: CASSGQNSYEQYF
clone size: once; J gene: TRBJ2-2; V gene: TRBV4-3; D gene: .; CDR3 DNA: TGCGCCAGCAGCCAATACGAACGAGGCGGGGAGCTGTTTTTT; CDR3 protein: CASSQYERGGELFF
clone size: .; J gene: TRBJ2-3; V gene: TRBV10-3; D gene: .; CDR3 DNA: TGTGCCATCAGTGAGTCCCCGAATCAGGGTACGCAGTATTTT; CDR3 protein: CAISESPNQGTQYF
clone size: .; J gene: TRBJ1-4; V gene: TRBV11-2; D gene: .; CDR3 DNA: TGTGCCAGCAGTCATAGGACAGCGCAGGAAAAACTGTTTTTT; CDR3 protein: CASSHRTAQEKLFF
clone size: .; J gene: TRBJ2-1; V gene: TRBV4-3; D gene: .; CDR3 DNA: TGCGCCAGCAGCCAAGATTACCGGGGTACCTACAATGAGCAGTTCTTC; CDR3 protein: CASSQDYRGTYNEQFF
clone size: few; J gene: TRBJ2-1; V gene: TRBV5-1; D gene: TRBD2; CDR3 DNA: TGCGCCAGCAGCTTGGATGGGACTAGCGGGGCCGATGAGCAGTTCTTC; CDR3 protein: CASSLDGTSGADEQFF
clone size: once; J gene: TRBJ2-5; V gene: TRBV7-7; D gene: TRBD1; CDR3 DNA: TGTGCTAGCACCTTGACAGGGGCCCTTAAAGAGACCCAGTACTTC; CDR3 protein: CASTLTGALKETQYF
clone size: once; J gene: TRBJ1-2; V gene: TRBV5-1; D gene: TRBD1; CDR3 DNA: TGCGCCAGCAGCTACCTACAGGGGTACCGGGATGGCTACACCTTC; CDR3 protein: CASSYLQGYRDGYTF
clone size: .; J gene: TRBJ1-1; V gene: TRBV5-5; D gene: .; CDR3 DNA: TGTGCCAGCAGCTCCATTCTAAGGGGGGAAGCTTTCTTT; CDR3 protein: CASSSILRGEAFF